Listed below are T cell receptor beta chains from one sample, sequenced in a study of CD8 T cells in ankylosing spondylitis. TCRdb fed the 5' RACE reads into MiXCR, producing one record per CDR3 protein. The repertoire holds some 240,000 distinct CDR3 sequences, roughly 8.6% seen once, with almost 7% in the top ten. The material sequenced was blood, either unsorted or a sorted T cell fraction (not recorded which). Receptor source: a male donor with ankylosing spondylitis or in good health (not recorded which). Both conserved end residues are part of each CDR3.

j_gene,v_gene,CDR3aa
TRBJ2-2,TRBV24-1,CATSDSIGQATNTGELFF
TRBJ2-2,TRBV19,CASSAGQGSGELFF
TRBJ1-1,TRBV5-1,CASSLVQGIVTEAFF
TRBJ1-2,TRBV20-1,CSARGPTGNYGYTF
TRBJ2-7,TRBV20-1,CSASVGTVSYEQYF
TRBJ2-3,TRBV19,CASRLEAGEARDTQYF
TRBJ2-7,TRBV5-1,CASSARDRGYEQYF
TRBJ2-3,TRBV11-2,CASRQRGGTDTQYF
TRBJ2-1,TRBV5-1,CASSSGSGSVDEQFF
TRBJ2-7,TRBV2,CASIHGYDAYEQYF
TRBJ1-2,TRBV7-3,CASSPSGDGYGYTF
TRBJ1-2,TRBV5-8,CASSLGRAQGYGYTF
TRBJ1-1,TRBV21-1,CASSKNPWSWRVTEAFF
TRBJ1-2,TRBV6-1,CASSPGPDNYGYTF
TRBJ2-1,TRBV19,CASSIVPGATNEQFF
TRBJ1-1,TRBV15,CATSRRRTGTANTEAFF
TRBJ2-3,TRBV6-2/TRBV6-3,CASSPGTGLGTQYF
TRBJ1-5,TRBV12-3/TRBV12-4,CASSFEYSNQPQHF
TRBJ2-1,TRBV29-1,CSAVAATSYNEQFF
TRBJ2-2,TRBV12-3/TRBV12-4,CASSRHHSTGELFF
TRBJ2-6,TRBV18,CASSPRLQGAGANVLTF
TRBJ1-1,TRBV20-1,CSYCRLGGAEATEAFF